This passage covers 18 T cell receptor beta chains from one sample sequenced in a study of T cell responses to AZD1222 COVID-19 vaccine. This table comes from immunoSEQ multiplex PCR, and its TCRdb copy is limited to in-frame clones, with some not included. The table lists more than 150,000 clones, 80% to 95% of them singletons. Here the sequenced sample was peripheral blood, taken 28 days after the second AZD1222 dose. These receptor sequences come from an adult who received the AZD1222 COVID-19 vaccine.

The CDR3 loop is CASSSLTPGQETQYF. In DNA form, the CDR3 reads TGCGCCAGCAGCTCCCTCACCCCGGGTCAAGAGACCCAGTACTTC. The chain couples TRBV5-1 to TRBJ2-5; D is undetermined. The length of the CDR3 is 15 residues. V dropped 3 bases and J dropped 2 bases, with 14 bases sitting between them. The germline V gene has CDR1 SGHRS and CDR2 YFSETQ.

With regard to this clone: This sample also contains other DNA sequences that code for the same CDR3. This sequence joins TRBV18 and TRBJ1-5; D remains ambiguous. The CDR3 has 13 amino acids. Germline V gene sequence: CDR1 KGHSH, CDR2 LQKENI. V lost 2 bases to trimming and J lost 5 bases, with 7 bases between them. Here the CDR3 DNA reads TGTGCCAGCTCACCAGGACGGGATCAGCCCCAGCATTTT. Amino acid sequence: CASSPGRDQPQHF.

The chain is built from TRBV27 and TRBJ2-5; 9 bases match TRBD2. With 6 bases clipped from V and 3 bases from J, the junction kept 20 bases outside the gene matches. This CDR3 spans 19 amino acids. Germline CDR1 and CDR2: MNHEY and SMNVEV (reference sequence). CDR3 region: CASSLRRLAGLGFKETQYF. Here the CDR3 DNA reads TGTGCCAGCAGCCTACGGAGGCTAGCGGGATTAGGGTTCAAAGAGACCCAGTACTTC.

This clone was detected once. The chain couples TRBV9 to TRBJ2-3; 7 positions match TRBD2. The CDR3 is 16 residues long. V shed 0 bases, J shed 4 bases, and the junction held 8 bases outside the gene matches. Germline loops: CDR1 SGDLS, CDR2 YYNGEE. The CDR3 spells CASSVVAGDFPDTQYF. CDR3 DNA: TGTGCCAGCAGCGTAGTTGCGGGGGATTTCCCAGATACGCAGTATTTT. Based on the CDR3 plus reference TRBV9 and TRBJ2-3, the full variable domain is DSGVTQTPKHLITATGQRVTLRCSPRSGDLSVYWYQQSLDQGLQFLIQYYNGEERAKGNILERFSAQQFPDLHSELNLSSLELGDSALYFCASSVVAGDFPDTQYFGPGTRLTVL.

V is TRBV6-5 and J is TRBJ1-3; possible D gene TRBD1, 6 bases. Germline V CDR1 and CDR2: MNHEY, SVGAGI. The CDR3 is 14 amino acids. V was shortened by 5 bases and J by 4 bases, with 12 bases between the two germline ends. CDR3 sequence reads: CASSLGGLGNTIYF. CDR3 sequence (DNA): TGTGCCAGCAGTCTAGGGGGACTCGGAAACACCATATATTTT.

This chain links TRBV2 with TRBJ2-1, with 11 positions matching TRBD2. J gave up 4 bases and V 5 bases, and 10 bases lay outside the gene matches. This CDR3 region has 17 residues. Looked up from germline, CDR1 is SNHLY and CDR2 is FYNNEI. The CDR3 loop reads CASSSGLLAGEYNEQFF. The CDR3 DNA reads as TGTGCCAGCAGTTCCGGACTACTAGCGGGAGAATACAATGAGCAGTTCTTC.

In this sample, this clone turned up a few times. The chain couples TRBV19 to TRBJ1-2; 10 bases map to TRBD1. The CDR3 runs 13 residues. V gave up 5 bases and J gave up 3 bases; unmatched junction bases: 0. Looked up from germline, CDR1 is LNHDA and CDR2 is SQIVND (reference sequence). The CDR3 is CASSGQGDYGYTF. CDR3 DNA sequence: TGTGCCAGTAGTGGACAGGGGGACTATGGCTACACCTTC.

This sequence joins TRBV6-6 and TRBJ2-7; no definite D call. The V end was cut by 4 bases, the J end by 5 bases, with 18 bases between. Germline-derived CDR1 and CDR2 are MNHNY and SVGAGI (reference sequence). The CDR3 consists of 15 residues. CDR3 region: CASSWQSLGYDEQYF. The CDR3 DNA follows: TGTGCCAGCAGTTGGCAGTCCTTGGGGTATGACGAGCAGTACTTC.

The V call is TRBV11-2, the J call TRBJ2-7; unclear D gene. The V and J ends lost 5 bases and 1 base respectively, with 9 bases between them. The CDR3 is made up of 13 amino acids. Per the germline V gene, CDR1 is SGHAT and CDR2 is FQNNGV. The CDR3 sequence is CASSTERSYEQYF. In DNA form, the CDR3 reads TGTGCCAGCAGCACGGAGAGGTCCTACGAGCAGTACTTC.

The rearrangement links TRBV6-4 to TRBJ2-7; 9 positions agree with TRBD1. The CDR3 extends over 13 amino acids. From germline, CDR1 is MRHNA and CDR2 SNTAGT. With V trimmed by 10 bases and J by 4 bases, 8 bases remained unmatched. The chain's CDR3 is CATDRGLPYEQYF. The CDR3 DNA reads as TGTGCCACCGACAGGGGGTTGCCTTACGAGCAGTACTTC.

This chain joins TRBV6-5 and TRBJ1-2; tentative D call: TRBD1 (5 bases). This CDR3 has 12 residues. Deletions cut 8 bases from V and 7 bases from J, with 14 bases between. In germline, CDR1 is MNHEY, CDR2 SVGAGI. The CDR3 DNA reads TGTGCCAGCGGCGGGGGTTGGGGTGGCTACACCTTC. This gives the protein CASGGGWGGYTF.

CDR3 nucleotides: TGTGCCAGCAGTTTAGCCAGTAACACCGGGGAGCTGTTTTTT. Its protein is CASSLASNTGELFF. J is TRBJ2-2 and V is TRBV27; D unclear. Trimming took 2 bases from V and 2 from J, leaving 6 bases between them. The CDR3 extends over 14 amino acids. Germline CDR1 and CDR2: MNHEY and SMNVEV (reference sequence).

This clone has just one count. The chain is built from TRBV19 and TRBJ1-5; a possible D gene is TRBD1 (5 bases). The CDR3 spans 15 residues. Germline V gene lookup returns CDR1 LNHDA and CDR2 SQIVND (reference sequence). Trimming took off 4 bases at V and 2 bases at J, with 12 bases between the two ends. The CDR3 region has the DNA TGTGCCAGTAGTAGGCGGGGGGATGGCAATCAGCCCCAGCATTTT. Translated, it gives CASSRRGDGNQPQHF.

J is TRBJ2-1 and V is TRBV6-2 or TRBV6-3; D remains unclear. CDR3 length equals 10 residues. CDR1 and CDR2 (germline): MNHEY, SVGEGT. The ends were cut back, 4 bases at V and 8 bases at J, with 3 bases in the middle. CDR3 region: CASSSHEQFF. CDR3 DNA sequence: TGTGCCAGCAGTTCCCATGAGCAGTTCTTC.

The chain recombines TRBV19 with TRBJ1-3; D gene ambiguous. The CDR3 sequence is 14 residues long. Trimming took off 6 bases at V and 0 bases at J, with 9 bases between the two ends. Germline V gene data show CDR1 as LNHDA and CDR2 as SQIVND (reference sequence). The CDR3 DNA is TGTGCCAGTAGATCCAGAGACTCTGGAAACACCATATATTTT. This encodes CASRSRDSGNTIYF.

V gene TRBV28 combines with J gene TRBJ1-5; D remains unclear. This CDR3 has 16 residues. The germline V gene encodes CDR1 MDHEN and CDR2 SYDVKM. The V gene lost 5 bases and the J gene lost 6 bases, with 20 bases spanning the gap. The DNA of the CDR3 is TGTGCCAGCAGTAATAGGTCGGTAGGAACGAGTCAGCCCCAGCATTTT. Its protein is CASSNRSVGTSQPQHF.

This chain joins TRBV3-1 (or the pseudogene TRBV3-2) and TRBJ2-2; possibly TRBD1 for D (5 bases). This CDR3 comprises 16 residues. The germline gives CDR1 LGHDT, CDR2 YNNKEL (reference sequence). Trimming shortened V by 2 bases and J by 3 bases, and 13 bases separated the two germline ends. In DNA, the CDR3 is TGTGCCAGCAGCCAATATAAGACAGTCGACACCGGGGAGCTGTTTTTT. Residues: CASSQYKTVDTGELFF.

V gene TRBV12-3 or TRBV12-4 combines with J gene TRBJ2-7, with D uncertain. This CDR3 comprises 13 residues. V was trimmed by 1 base and J by 2 bases, leaving 6 bases between them. The CDR3 sequence: CASSLDSPYEQYF. CDR3 DNA sequence: TGTGCCAGCAGTTTAGACAGCCCCTACGAGCAGTACTTC.